Listed here are 16 T cell receptor beta chains from one sample, sequenced in a study of technical replicates of blood from a handful of donors. TCRdb's copy holds only in-frame clones and misses some; the assay was immunoSEQ multiplex PCR. In the table there are around 80,000 clones, 98% of which are singletons. The specimen sequenced was T cells isolated from PBMCs. The receptors here all came from a human donor in good health.

In its sample, this clone was seen once. The CDR3, as DNA: TGTGCCAGCAGGAGGACAGGAACCAGCACAGATACGCAGTATTTT. The encoded protein is CASRRTGTSTDTQYF. The rearrangement joins TRBV13 to TRBJ2-3; 7 nucleotides match TRBD1. The germline V gene has CDR1 PRHDT and CDR2 FYEKMQ (reference sequence). The CDR3 has 15 residues. V was pared by 6 bases and J by 0 bases, with 6 bases of the junction left unmatched.

This rearrangement joins TRBV5-1 to TRBJ1-1; D gene uncertain. The germline V gene encodes CDR1 SGHRS and CDR2 YFSETQ. There are 14 residues in the CDR3. The V gene lost 0 bases and the J gene lost 1 base, with 7 bases spanning the gap. The CDR3 spells CASSLERRNTEAFF. For the CDR3, the DNA is TGCGCCAGCAGCTTGGAGCGCAGGAACACTGAAGCTTTCTTT.

This clone was recorded only once. The chain uses TRBV29-1 and TRBJ2-7; the match to TRBD2 covers 9 bases. Trimming removed 2 bases from V and 4 bases from J; junction bases left unmatched: 6. In germline, CDR1 is SQVTM, CDR2 ANQGSEA. The CDR3 totals 14 residues. The chain's CDR3 is CSVETSGQSYEQYF. As DNA, the CDR3 is TGCAGCGTTGAAACTAGCGGGCAATCGTACGAGCAGTACTTC.

This chain joins TRBV11-3 and TRBJ2-3, with a tentative D call TRBD2 (6 bases). The germline V gene encodes CDR1 SGHNT and CDR2 YENEEA. CDR3 length equals 14 residues. The V end was cut by 5 bases, the J end by 2 bases, with 11 bases between. The DNA of the CDR3 is TGTGCCAGCAGCCGGGGGTCGGTCACAGATACGCAGTATTTT. This gives the protein CASSRGSVTDTQYF.

This rearrangement joins TRBV4-1 to TRBJ2-3; TRBD2 matches at 16 bases. CDR1 and CDR2 from the germline V gene are MGHRA and YSYEKL. The CDR3 sequence is 20 residues long. With 3 bases clipped from V and 1 base from J, the junction kept 10 bases outside the gene matches. The CDR3 sequence is CASSQGTSGGALLGTDTQYF. CDR3 DNA: TGCGCCAGCAGCCAGGGGACTAGCGGGGGGGCCTTGTTGGGCACAGATACGCAGTATTTT.

This chain connects TRBV2 to TRBJ1-2, with a possible D match to TRBD1 (6 bases). Trimming removed 7 bases at V and 0 bases at J, with 15 bases between. Germline loops: CDR1 SNHLY, CDR2 FYNNEI. CDR3 length equals 15 residues. This CDR3 reads CASILSGAANYGYTF. The CDR3 DNA is TGTGCCAGCATCCTTTCAGGGGCCGCTAACTATGGCTACACCTTC.

The chain uses TRBV7-2 and TRBJ2-2; D gene unclear. This CDR3 is 15 amino acids long. V lost 2 bases, J lost 0 bases, and 7 bases lay in between. Germline V lookup: CDR1 SGHTA, CDR2 FQGNSA. The chain's CDR3 is CASSLWSTNTGELFF. CDR3 DNA: TGTGCCAGCAGCTTATGGAGCACGAACACCGGGGAGCTGTTTTTT.

The gene calls are TRBV6-5 and TRBJ2-7; D gene unclear. This CDR3 comprises 14 residues. Germline V lookup: CDR1 MNHEY, CDR2 SVGAGI. Deletions cut 6 bases from V and 5 bases from J, with 17 bases between. Written as DNA, the CDR3 is TGTGCCAGCAGCCGCCCGACTTCAACCCACGAGCAGTACTTC. The encoded protein is CASSRPTSTHEQYF.

V gene TRBV5-1 combines with J gene TRBJ2-7; 10 bases match TRBD1. The V gene end was trimmed by 1 base and the J gene end by 5 bases; junction bases not matched to a gene: 6. This CDR3 spans 15 amino acids. Germline CDR1 reads SGHRS; CDR2 reads YFSETQ. Here the CDR3 reads CASSLIGQGGNEQYF. For the CDR3, the DNA is TGCGCCAGCAGCTTGATAGGACAGGGGGGAAACGAGCAGTACTTC.

This CDR3 reads CASSYSASGYTDTQYF. Written as DNA, the CDR3 is TGTGCCAGCAGTTACTCTGCTAGCGGATACACAGATACGCAGTATTTT. The V and J genes are TRBV6-5 and TRBJ2-3; 7 bases are shared with TRBD2. Germline trimming cut 0 bases from V and 2 bases from J; bases unmatched to any gene: 5. This CDR3 has 16 residues. Germline V gene data show CDR1 as MNHEY and CDR2 as SVGAGI.

The gene calls are TRBV2 and TRBJ1-2; unclear D gene. Germline V gives CDR1 SNHLY, CDR2 FYNNEI. Trimming stripped 5 bases from V and 2 bases from J, with 9 bases between. This CDR3 has 13 residues. The CDR3 DNA is TGTGCCAGCAGTTTTACAGAGAACTATGGCTACACCTTC. Its protein product is CASSFTENYGYTF.

The genes are TRBV2 and TRBJ1-5; no reliable D call. The germline V gene has CDR1 SNHLY and CDR2 FYNNEI. Trimming took off 8 bases at V and 4 bases at J, with 9 bases between the two ends. This CDR3 region has 12 residues. Here the CDR3 DNA reads TGTGCCAGCTCTGCGACTAATCAGCCCCAGCATTTT. As protein: CASSATNQPQHF.

This chain uses TRBV7-8 with TRBJ1-2; D is possibly TRBD1 (6 bases). V was trimmed by 5 bases and J by 0 bases, leaving 10 bases between them. The germline gives CDR1 SGHVS, CDR2 FQNEAQ. CDR3 size: 14 residues. CDR3 residues: CASSPRTANYGYTF. CDR3 nucleotides: TGTGCCAGCAGCCCCCGGACAGCTAACTATGGCTACACCTTC.

The genes are TRBV6-6 and TRBJ2-7; TRBD2 agrees at 10 bases. J gave up 1 base and V 6 bases, and 3 bases lay outside the gene matches. Germline assignment: CDR1 MNHNY and CDR2 SVGAGI (reference sequence). CDR3 length: 14 amino acids. The chain's CDR3 is CASRWTSGSYEQYF. The CDR3 nucleotides read TGTGCCAGCAGGTGGACTAGCGGTTCCTACGAGCAGTACTTC.

This chain connects TRBV6-1 to TRBJ2-1; TRBD1 is a possible D gene (6 bases). Germline V gene lookup returns CDR1 MNHNS and CDR2 SASEGT. Trimming took 4 bases from V and 0 from J, leaving 13 bases between them. The CDR3 has 16 amino acids. Here the CDR3 reads CASSGRQASSYNEQFF. The CDR3 DNA reads as TGTGCCAGCAGTGGCCGACAGGCGAGCTCCTACAATGAGCAGTTCTTC.

This clone came up once. The V call is TRBV10-1, the J call TRBJ2-1; 12 bases fit TRBD2. V lost 5 bases to trimming and J lost 5 bases; unmatched junction nucleotides: 4. Germline loops: CDR1 WNHNN, CDR2 SYGVQD (reference sequence). The CDR3 covers 15 residues. CDR3 coding DNA: TGCGCCAGCAGTACTACTAGCGGGGGGAACAATGAGCAGTTCTTC. Translation: CASSTTSGGNNEQFF.